This section outlines one T cell receptor (beta chain) sequence together with its context. Antigen unknown. This sample stems from a study of post-analysis software for immune sequencing data. Study conclusions and caveats: About five TRBV segments (TRBV5-6, TRBV5-1 and TRBV20-1 among them) occurred more frequently in patients than in controls. The study found significantly lower normalized Chao1 diversity in multiple sclerosis patients than in controls.

Sequencing libraries made from TCR beta cDNA carried unique molecular identifiers. Via MiXCR, TCRdb re-called the PCR reads, giving one row per CDR3 protein. The repertoire has 600,000 to 700,000 distinct CDR3 sequences, 59% of them found once; the top ten carry about 11%. V was pared by 4 bases and J by 10 bases, with 11 bases between. This CDR3 contains 12 residues. Germline-derived CDR1 and CDR2 are SEHNR and FQNEAQ (reference sequence). Sequenced material: blood. This receptor was obtained from a girl aged 2-10 years with multiple sclerosis. The rearrangement links TRBV7-9 to TRBJ2-1; D gene ambiguous. The CDR3 loop reads CASSWEFREQFF. In DNA form, the CDR3 reads TGTGCCAGCAGCTGGGAATTCCGCGAGCAGTTCTTC.